The source of this T cell receptor (beta chain) is a study of vaccination and CD4 T cells after COVID-19. At the level of the study: Convalescent donors totaled six males and four females, including two who were Hispanic. The study drew post-COVID samples a median about 95 days after diagnosis (range 35 to 161). Overlapping spike pools from SARS-CoV-2 and HCoV-NL63, HCoV-OC43 and HCoV-229E served as culture stimuli.

The assay that was used to sequence DNA from cultured CD4+ T cells was the Oncomine TCR Beta short-read assay. TCRdb re-derived calls from the PCR reads in MiXCR, one entry per CDR3 protein. The profile shows about 20,000 distinct CDR3 sequences, 48% of them singletons. Of note for this clonotype: The target antigen is unknown.

V lost 6 bases and J lost 5; bases outside the gene matches: 4. There are 12 residues in the CDR3. CDR1 and CDR2 from the germline V gene are SQVTM and ANQGSEA. Treatment indicated: roughly 10-day PBMC culture with coronavirus spike peptide pools or control peptides (ViraFEST assay). After expanding antigen-specific T cells with peptide pools, ViraFEST sequenced their TCRs. This TCR came from a human donor who had recovered from COVID-19. The source material was CD4+ T cells from blood, cultured in vitro. The chain joins TRBV29-1 to TRBJ2-7, with 10 bases matching TRBD1. The CDR3: CSVDRGQDEQYF. CDR3 coding DNA: TGCAGCGTAGACAGGGGGCAGGACGAGCAGTACTTC.